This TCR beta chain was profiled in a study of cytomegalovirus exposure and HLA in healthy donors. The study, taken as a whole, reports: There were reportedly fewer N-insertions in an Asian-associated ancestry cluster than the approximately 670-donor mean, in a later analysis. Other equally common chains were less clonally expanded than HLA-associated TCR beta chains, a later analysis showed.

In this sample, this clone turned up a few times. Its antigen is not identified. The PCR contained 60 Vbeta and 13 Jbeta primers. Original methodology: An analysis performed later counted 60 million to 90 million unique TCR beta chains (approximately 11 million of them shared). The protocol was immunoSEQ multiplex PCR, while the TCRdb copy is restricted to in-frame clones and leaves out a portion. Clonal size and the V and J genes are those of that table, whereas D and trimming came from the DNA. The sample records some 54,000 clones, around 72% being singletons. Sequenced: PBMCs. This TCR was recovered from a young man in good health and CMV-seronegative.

The CDR3 DNA reads as TGTGCCAGCACCCTCAGCGGGACAGGCGGGGAGCTGTTTTTT. It encodes CASTLSGTGGELFF. The rearrangement links TRBV7-9 to TRBJ2-2; D is possibly TRBD1 (8 bases). The germline gives CDR1 SEHNR, CDR2 FQNEAQ (reference sequence). This CDR3 contains 14 residues. Trimming removed 7 bases from V and 7 bases from J, with 16 bases in between.